A selection of T cell receptor beta chains follows, all from one sample in a study of shared clonotypes between healthy human individuals. Assay used: immunoSEQ multiplex PCR; TCRdb lists only in-frame clones, some missing. The sample gives about 2 million clones, about 95% of which show up once; 0.85% to 1.2% is in the top ten. Source material: naive CD8+ T cells sorted from blood. These receptors were collected from a man between 18 and 35 years old in good health. Each CDR3 is given with its conserved first and last residue. D genes are given only for firm matches. For some rows the clone size is stated as once, few or many, or as a class when expanded; others skip it.

>.|.|TRBV7-9|TRBJ2-5
TGTGCCAGCAGCTTTTTTATCGAAGAGACCCAGTACTTC
CASSFFIEETQYF
>.|.|TRBV6-5|TRBJ1-5
TGTGCCAGCAGTTACTCGGTACGTCAGCCCCAGCATTTT
CASSYSVRQPQHF
>TRBD2|.|TRBV28|TRBJ2-7
TGTGGGGCGGGGGGAATGGGCGAGCAGTACTTC
CGAGGMGEQYF
>.|.|TRBV27|TRBJ2-7
TGTGCCAGCAGTTCGCTACAGGGTCCCTACGAGCAGTACTTC
CASSSLQGPYEQYF
>.|.|TRBV28|TRBJ1-5
TGTGCCAGCAGTTTATCTGGGTACGGCAATCAGCCCCAGCATTTT
CASSLSGYGNQPQHF
>TRBD2|.|TRBV28|TRBJ2-5
TGTGCCAGCAGTATCGAGAGGCTAGCGGGCCCGATGACCCAGTACTTC
CASSIERLAGPMTQYF
>.|.|TRBV4-1|TRBJ1-5
TGCGCCAGCAGCCAAGATCTCTATGGTCAGCCCCAGCATTTT
CASSQDLYGQPQHF
>TRBD1|.|TRBV27|TRBJ2-1
TGTGCCAGCAGTCTCCTCCATGGACAGGGGGTCGATGAGCAGTTCTTC
CASSLLHGQGVDEQFF
>.|.|TRBV29-1|TRBJ2-3
TGCAGCGTTGAAGGATCTAGCTTGGTAGATACGCAGTATTTT
CSVEGSSLVDTQYF
>TRBD1|.|TRBV9|TRBJ2-7
TGTGCCAGCAGCGTAGGGGGACAGGGGGCCATCTTCACCTACGAGCAGTACTTC
CASSVGGQGAIFTYEQYF
>.|.|TRBV7-9|TRBJ2-4
TGTGCCAGCAGCTTATGGATTAGCGGAGGAGGCATTCAGTACTTC
CASSLWISGGGIQYF
>.|.|TRBV28|TRBJ1-4
TGTGCCAGCAGTCCGGGTCCCGAAAAACTGTTTTTT
CASSPGPEKLFF
>.|.|TRBV4-1|TRBJ1-1
TGCGCCAGCAGCCAACGTCCGACGGGTTGGGAGGGGGGAACTGAAGCTTTCTTT
CASSQRPTGWEGGTEAFF
>.|.|TRBV7-6|TRBJ2-2
TGTGCCAGCAGCTTAGAAGGGTTCACCGGGGAGCTGTTTTTT
CASSLEGFTGELFF
>TRBD1|.|TRBV2|TRBJ1-6
TGTGCCAGCAGGGTCACAGGGGAATCCTATAATTCACCCCTCCACTTT
CASRVTGESYNSPLHF
>.|.|TRBV11-2|TRBJ1-2
TGTGCCAGCAGCTTCCCGTCGGGTAACTATGGCTACACCTTC
CASSFPSGNYGYTF
>.|.|TRBV10-1|TRBJ2-7
TGCGCCAGCAGTGAACAGGGAAGCTACGAGCAGTACTTC
CASSEQGSYEQYF
>.|.|TRBV5-6|TRBJ2-5
TGTGCCAGCAGCTCCACCACGGTTGAGACCCAGTACTTC
CASSSTTVETQYF
>.|.|TRBV19|TRBJ1-1
TGTGCCAGTAGTACTCTCTCGGACACTGAAGCTTTCTTT
CASSTLSDTEAFF
>TRBD1|.|TRBV28|TRBJ2-6
TGTGCCAGCAGGAATCCGGGACAGTCCCCCTCTGGGGCCAACGTCCTGACTTTC
CASRNPGQSPSGANVLTF
>.|.|TRBV4-3|TRBJ2-1
TGCGCCAGCAGCCAGATGTTTGGGGGAAGAAATGAGCAGTTCTTC
CASSQMFGGRNEQFF
>.|.|TRBV28|TRBJ2-7
TGTGCCAGCAGTTCTATATGGGACGACTCCTACGAGCAGTACTTC
CASSSIWDDSYEQYF
>.|once|TRBV6-6|TRBJ1-1
TGTGCCAGCAGTTACCCCGATGAGACAGGGAACACTGAAGCTTTCTTT
CASSYPDETGNTEAFF
>.|.|TRBV18|TRBJ2-7
TGTGCCAGCTCACCCCCTGACTCCTACGAGCAGTACTTC
CASSPPDSYEQYF
>.|.|TRBV5-5|TRBJ2-1
TGTGCCAGCAGCTGGGACATTTACAATGAGCAGTTCTTC
CASSWDIYNEQFF
>.|.|TRBV7-9|TRBJ1-4
TGTGCCAGCAGCTTTGACAGTGCAACTAATGAAAAACTGTTTTTT
CASSFDSATNEKLFF
>.|.|TRBV11-2|TRBJ1-2
TGTGCCAGCAGCTTAGGGCCAGACCCGAACTATGGCTACACCTTC
CASSLGPDPNYGYTF